The clone carrying this TCR beta chain was counted a single time. As to time point: recipient sample about 28 days before transplant, after cytoreduction. The CDR3 runs 14 residues. Germline V CDR1 and CDR2: MNHEY, SMNVEV (reference sequence). V lost 4 bases to trimming and J lost 5 bases; unmatched junction nucleotides: 6. The sample comes from a study of T cell clonotyping in hematopoietic cell transplantation. Some clones are missing from TCRdb's copy, which holds only in-frame ones; the method was immunoSEQ multiplex PCR. The data contain about 47,000 clones, around 84% of them singletons. The sequence was obtained from a man aged 55-75 years with myelodysplastic syndrome. Some clones in this sample may be carry-over from other donors' samples. Sequenced here: peripheral blood mononuclear cells, sampled before stem cell transplant. This chain connects TRBV27 to TRBJ2-5, with 8 bases matching TRBD2. The CDR3 is CASSSWTSSETQYF. The DNA of the CDR3 is TGTGCCAGCAGTTCCTGGACTAGCTCGGAGACCCAGTACTTC.